The present entry profiles one TCR beta chain with its context. Its specificity is not known. Patients all relapsed after autologous stem cell transplantation, and there was variation in brentuximab vedotin exposure. The CDR3 sequence is 13 residues long. Unmatched junction bases numbered 9, after V lost 5 bases and J lost 10 bases. The V gene's germline CDR1 is SGDLS and CDR2 YYNGEE. The data were taken from a study of PD-1 blockade in classical Hodgkin lymphoma. Generated by immunoSEQ multiplex PCR, the TCRdb table keeps only in-frame clones and is missing some. This table holds around 20,000 clones, 86% found once. Study findings and constraints: With CD4+ cells, TCR diversity rose significantly by C4D1, but not with CD8+ cells. Reported findings placed baseline TCR diversity lower in newly diagnosed patients (compared with healthy donors). Exclusion covered patients beginning nivolumab under 1 year post-ASCT.

This rearrangement joins TRBV9 to TRBJ2-1, with 7 bases lining up with TRBD2. The sequence derives from a human donor with classical Hodgkin lymphoma. This specimen was peripheral blood mononuclear cells (PBMCs), taken before the second cycle of nivolumab. In nucleotides, the CDR3 is TGTGCCAGCAGTCCGGCGGGAGCACGAGAGCAGTTCTTC. Translating gives CASSPAGAREQFF.